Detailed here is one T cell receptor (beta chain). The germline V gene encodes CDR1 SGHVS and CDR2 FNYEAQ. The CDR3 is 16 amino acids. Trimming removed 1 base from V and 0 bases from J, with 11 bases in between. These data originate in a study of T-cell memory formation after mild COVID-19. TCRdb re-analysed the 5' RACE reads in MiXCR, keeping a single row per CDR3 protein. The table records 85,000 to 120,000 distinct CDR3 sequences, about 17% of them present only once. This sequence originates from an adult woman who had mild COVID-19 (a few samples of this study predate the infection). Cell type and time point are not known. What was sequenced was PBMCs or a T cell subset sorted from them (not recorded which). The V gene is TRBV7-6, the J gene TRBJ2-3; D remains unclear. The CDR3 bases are TGTGCCAGCAGCTTAGATCAGCTGGGGAGCACAGATACGCAGTATTTT. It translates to CASSLDQLGSTDTQYF.